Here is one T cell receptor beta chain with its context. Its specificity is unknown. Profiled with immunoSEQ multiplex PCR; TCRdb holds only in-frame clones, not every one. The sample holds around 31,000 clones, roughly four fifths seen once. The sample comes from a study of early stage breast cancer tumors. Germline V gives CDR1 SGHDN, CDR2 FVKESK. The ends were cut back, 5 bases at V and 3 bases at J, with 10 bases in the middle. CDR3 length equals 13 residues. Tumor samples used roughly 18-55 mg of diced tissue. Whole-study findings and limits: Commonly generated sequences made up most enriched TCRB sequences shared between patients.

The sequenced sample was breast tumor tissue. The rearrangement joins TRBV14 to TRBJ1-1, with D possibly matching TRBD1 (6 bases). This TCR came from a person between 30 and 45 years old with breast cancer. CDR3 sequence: CASSIRTDTEAFF. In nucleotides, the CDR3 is TGTGCCAGCAGCATCCGGACAGACACTGAAGCTTTCTTT.